Listed below are T cell receptor beta chains from one sample, sequenced in a study of blood T cell repertoires in COVID-19. Here immunoSEQ multiplex PCR was the method, and the copy in TCRdb shows in-frame clones only, minus some. The sample records under 300,000 clones, roughly 89% being singletons. The sample taken for sequencing was peripheral blood. These receptors originate from a man between 50 and 59 years old with acute or convalescent COVID-19. CDR3s include the opening cysteine and the closing phenylalanine or tryptophan. Fields, in order: J gene, V gene, clone size, D gene, CDR3 protein, CDR3 DNA. D genes are given only for firm matches. Clone size is shown for a subset of rows, as once, few, many or a class of expanded clone.

TRBJ1-3	TRBV6-5	NA	NA	CASSFRERNTIYF	TGTGCCAGCAGTTTCAGGGAACGTAACACCATATATTTT
TRBJ2-7	TRBV5-4	once	TRBD2	CASSSPRGGGSPYEQYF	TGTGCCAGCAGCTCCCCGAGGGGCGGGGGGTCCCCCTACGAGCAGTACTTC
TRBJ2-1	TRBV12-3/TRBV12-4	NA	NA	CASSLEGGNEQFF	TGTGCCAGCAGTCTAGAGGGGGGGAATGAGCAGTTCTTC
TRBJ2-2	TRBV7-8	NA	NA	CASSLTRSGELFF	TGTGCCAGCAGCTTGACCAGGTCCGGGGAGCTGTTTTTT
TRBJ2-1	TRBV6-5	NA	NA	CASSFYRDSYNEQFF	TGTGCCAGCAGTTTCTACAGGGACTCCTACAATGAGCAGTTCTTC
TRBJ1-2	TRBV18	NA	TRBD1	CASSEETGSYGYTF	TGTGCCAGCTCAGAGGAGACAGGGTCGTATGGCTACACCTTC
TRBJ2-7	TRBV6-5	many	TRBD1	CASSYRQGYEQYF	TGTGCCAGCAGTTATCGACAGGGCTACGAGCAGTACTTC
TRBJ1-1	TRBV7-9	NA	NA	CASSPGSPEAFF	TGTGCCAGCAGCCCCGGGAGCCCTGAAGCTTTCTTT
TRBJ1-1	TRBV7-8	NA	TRBD1	CASSSGTGNMNTEAFF	TGTGCCAGCAGCTCCGGGACAGGGAACATGAACACTGAAGCTTTCTTT
TRBJ2-1	TRBV27	NA	TRBD2	CASSFGLAGGVEQFF	TGTGCCAGCAGTTTCGGACTAGCGGGGGGGGTTGAGCAGTTCTTC
TRBJ1-3	TRBV30	NA	NA	CAWSRKGSAGNTIYF	TGTGCCTGGAGTCGTAAGGGGTCTGCTGGAAACACCATATATTTT